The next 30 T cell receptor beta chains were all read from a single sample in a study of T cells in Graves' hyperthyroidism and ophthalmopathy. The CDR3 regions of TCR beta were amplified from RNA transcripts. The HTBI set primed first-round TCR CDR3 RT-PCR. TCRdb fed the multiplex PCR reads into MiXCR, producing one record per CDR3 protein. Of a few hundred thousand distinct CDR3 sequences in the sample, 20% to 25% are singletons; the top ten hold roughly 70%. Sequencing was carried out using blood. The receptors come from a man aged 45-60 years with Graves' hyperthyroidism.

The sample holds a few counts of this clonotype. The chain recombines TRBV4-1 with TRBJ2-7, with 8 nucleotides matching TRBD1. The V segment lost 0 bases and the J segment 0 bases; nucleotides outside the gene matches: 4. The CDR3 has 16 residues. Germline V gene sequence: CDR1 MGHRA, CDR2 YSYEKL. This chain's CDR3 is CASSQDTGGLSYEQYF. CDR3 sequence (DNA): TGCGCCAGCAGCCAAGATACAGGGGGACTCTCCTACGAGCAGTACTTC.

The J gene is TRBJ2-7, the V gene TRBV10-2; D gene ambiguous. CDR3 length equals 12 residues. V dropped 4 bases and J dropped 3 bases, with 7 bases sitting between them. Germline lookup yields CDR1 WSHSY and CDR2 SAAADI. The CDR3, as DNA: TGCGCCAGCAGTGGCGGACGCTACGAGCAGTACTTC. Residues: CASSGGRYEQYF.

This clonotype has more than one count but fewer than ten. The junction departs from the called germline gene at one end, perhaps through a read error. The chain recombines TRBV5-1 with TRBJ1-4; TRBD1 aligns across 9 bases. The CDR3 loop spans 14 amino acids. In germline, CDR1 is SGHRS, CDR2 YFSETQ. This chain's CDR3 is CASSLQGASEKLFF. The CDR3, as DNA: TGTGCCAGCAGCTTACAGGGGGCCAGTGAAAAACTGTTTTTT.

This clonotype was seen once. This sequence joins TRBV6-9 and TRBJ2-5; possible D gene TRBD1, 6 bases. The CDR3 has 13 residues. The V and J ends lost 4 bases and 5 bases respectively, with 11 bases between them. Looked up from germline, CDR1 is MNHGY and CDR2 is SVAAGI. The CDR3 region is CASSSTGKETQYF. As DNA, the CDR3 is TGTGCCAGCAGTTCCACAGGGAAGGAGACCCAGTACTTC.

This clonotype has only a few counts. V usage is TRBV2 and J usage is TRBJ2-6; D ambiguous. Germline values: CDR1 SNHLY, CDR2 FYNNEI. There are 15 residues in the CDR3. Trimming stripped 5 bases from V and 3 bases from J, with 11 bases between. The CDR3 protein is CASSPTLGGANVLTF. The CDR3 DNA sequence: TGTGCCAGCAGTCCGACCCTCGGTGGGGCCAACGTCCTGACTTTC.

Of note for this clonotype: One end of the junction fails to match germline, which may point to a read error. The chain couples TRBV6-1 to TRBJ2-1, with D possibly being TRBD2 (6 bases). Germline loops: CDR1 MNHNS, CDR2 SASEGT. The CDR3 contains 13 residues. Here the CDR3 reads CASNRDSNNEQFF. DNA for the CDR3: TGTGCCAGCAACCGGGACTCCAACAATGAGCAGTTCTTC.

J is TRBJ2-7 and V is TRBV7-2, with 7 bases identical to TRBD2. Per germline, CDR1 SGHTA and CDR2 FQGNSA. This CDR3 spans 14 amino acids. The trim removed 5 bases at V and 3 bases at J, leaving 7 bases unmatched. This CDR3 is CASSGGGPNYEQYF. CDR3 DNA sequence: TGTGCCAGCAGCGGCGGGGGTCCCAACTACGAGCAGTACTTC.

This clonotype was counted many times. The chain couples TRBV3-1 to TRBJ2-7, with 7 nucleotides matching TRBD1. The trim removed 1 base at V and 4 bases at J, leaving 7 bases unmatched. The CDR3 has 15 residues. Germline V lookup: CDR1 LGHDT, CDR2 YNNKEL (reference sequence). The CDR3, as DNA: TGTGCCAGCAGCCAAGGGACGACAGGGCTGTACGAGCAGTACTTC. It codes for CASSQGTTGLYEQYF.

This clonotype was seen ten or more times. CDR3: CASRAQKESYEQYF. CDR3 DNA sequence: TGTGCCAGCAGAGCTCAAAAGGAGTCCTACGAGCAGTACTTC. This chain connects TRBV13 to TRBJ2-7, with D uncertain. Germline V gives CDR1 PRHDT, CDR2 FYEKMQ (reference sequence). Trimming removed 6 bases at V and 1 base at J, with 13 bases between. This CDR3 has 14 amino acids. The variable domain in full, completed from reference TRBV13 and TRBJ2-7, reads AAGVIQSPRHLIKEKRETATLKCYPIPRHDTVYWYQQGPGQDPQFLISFYEKMQSDKGSIPDRFSAQQFSDYHSELNMSSLELGDSALYFCASRAQKESYEQYFGPGTRLTVT.

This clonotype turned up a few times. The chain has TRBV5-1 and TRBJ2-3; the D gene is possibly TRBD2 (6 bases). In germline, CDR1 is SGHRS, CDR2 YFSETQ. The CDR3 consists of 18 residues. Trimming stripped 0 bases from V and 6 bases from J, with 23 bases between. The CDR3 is CASSLGPLRAGLGDTQYF. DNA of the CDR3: TGCGCCAGCAGCTTGGGCCCCTTGAGAGCGGGCTTGGGTGATACGCAGTATTTT.

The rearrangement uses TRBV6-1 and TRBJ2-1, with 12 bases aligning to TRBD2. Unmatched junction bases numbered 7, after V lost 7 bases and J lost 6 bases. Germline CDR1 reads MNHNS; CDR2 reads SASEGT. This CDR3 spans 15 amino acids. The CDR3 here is CASNLAGGSPNEQFF. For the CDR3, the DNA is TGTGCCAGCAACCTAGCGGGAGGGTCGCCCAATGAGCAGTTCTTC.

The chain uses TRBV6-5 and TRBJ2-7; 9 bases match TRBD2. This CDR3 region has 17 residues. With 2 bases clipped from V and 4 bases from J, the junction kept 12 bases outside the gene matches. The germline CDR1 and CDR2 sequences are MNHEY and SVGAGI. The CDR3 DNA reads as TGTGCCAGCAGTTACGGGGTAGCTGCGGGAGGGCCTTACGAGCAGTACTTC. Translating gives CASSYGVAAGGPYEQYF.

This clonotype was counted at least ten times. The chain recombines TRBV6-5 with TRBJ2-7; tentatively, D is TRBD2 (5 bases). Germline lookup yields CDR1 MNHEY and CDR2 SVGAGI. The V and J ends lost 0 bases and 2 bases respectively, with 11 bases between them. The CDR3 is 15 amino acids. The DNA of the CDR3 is TGTGCCAGCAGTTACTCTGGACTTGCTCCCTACGAGCAGTACTTC. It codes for CASSYSGLAPYEQYF.

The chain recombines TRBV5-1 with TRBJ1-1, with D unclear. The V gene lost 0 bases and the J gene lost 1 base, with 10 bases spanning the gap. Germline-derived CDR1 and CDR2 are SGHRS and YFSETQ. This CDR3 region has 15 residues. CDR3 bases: TGCGCCAGCAGCTTGGTTGGAGTAGCGAACACTGAAGCTTTCTTT. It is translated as CASSLVGVANTEAFF.

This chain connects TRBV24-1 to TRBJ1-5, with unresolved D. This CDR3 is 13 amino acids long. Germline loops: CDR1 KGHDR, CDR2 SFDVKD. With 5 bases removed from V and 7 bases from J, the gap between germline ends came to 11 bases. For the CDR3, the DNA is TGTGCCACCAGTGGTAACCCTGGACAGCCCCAGCATTTT. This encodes CATSGNPGQPQHF.

DNA for the CDR3: TGCGCCAGCAGCTCTGGACAGGGGAGTCGGTCTGAAGCTTTCTTT. As protein: CASSSGQGSRSEAFF. The chain employs TRBV5-1 and TRBJ1-1; 9 bases line up with TRBD1. CDR3 length: 15 residues. Germline trimming cut 3 bases from V and 6 bases from J; bases unmatched to any gene: 9. The V gene's germline CDR1 is SGHRS and CDR2 YFSETQ.

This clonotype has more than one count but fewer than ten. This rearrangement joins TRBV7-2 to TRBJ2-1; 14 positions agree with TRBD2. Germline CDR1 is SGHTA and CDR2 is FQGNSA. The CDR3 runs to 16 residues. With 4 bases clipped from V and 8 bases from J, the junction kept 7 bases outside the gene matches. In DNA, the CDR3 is TGTGCCAGCAGCTCCCTTGGGACTAGCGGGAGACATGAGCAGTTCTTC. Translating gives CASSSLGTSGRHEQFF.

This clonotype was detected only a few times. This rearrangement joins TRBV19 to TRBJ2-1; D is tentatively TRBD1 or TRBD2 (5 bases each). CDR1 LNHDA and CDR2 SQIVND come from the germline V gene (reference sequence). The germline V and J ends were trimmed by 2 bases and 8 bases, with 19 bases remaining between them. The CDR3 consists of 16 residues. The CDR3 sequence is CASSIPGTPNGYEQFF. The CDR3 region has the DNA TGTGCCAGTAGTATACCCGGGACCCCGAACGGCTATGAGCAGTTCTTC.

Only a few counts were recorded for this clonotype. The CDR3 DNA reads as TGTGCCAGCAGCCAAAGGATCATCGGCCTAGCGGTCAACAATGAGCAGTTCTTC. Protein: CASSQRIIGLAVNNEQFF. The chain links TRBV3-1 to TRBJ2-1, with 7 bases aligning to TRBD2. The CDR3 has 18 amino acids. In germline, CDR1 is LGHDT, CDR2 YNNKEL (reference sequence). After removal of 2 bases from V and 5 bases from J, the junction contained 15 bases not matched to a gene.

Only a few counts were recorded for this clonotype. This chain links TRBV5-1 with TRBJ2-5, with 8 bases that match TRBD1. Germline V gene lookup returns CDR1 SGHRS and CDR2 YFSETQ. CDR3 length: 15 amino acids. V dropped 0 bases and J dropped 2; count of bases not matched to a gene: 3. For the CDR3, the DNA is TGCGCCAGCAGCTTGGGACAGGGGCCGCAAGAGACCCAGTACTTC. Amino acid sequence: CASSLGQGPQETQYF.

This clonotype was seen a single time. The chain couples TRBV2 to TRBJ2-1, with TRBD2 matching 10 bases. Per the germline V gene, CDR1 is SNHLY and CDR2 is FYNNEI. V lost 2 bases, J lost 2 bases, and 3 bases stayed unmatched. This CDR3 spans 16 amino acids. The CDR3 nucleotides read TGTGCCAGCAGTGAATATGGGACTAGCGCCTACAATGAGCAGTTCTTC. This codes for CASSEYGTSAYNEQFF.

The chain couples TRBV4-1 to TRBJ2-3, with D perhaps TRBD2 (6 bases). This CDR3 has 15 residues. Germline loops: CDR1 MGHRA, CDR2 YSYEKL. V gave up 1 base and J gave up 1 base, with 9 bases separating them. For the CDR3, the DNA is TGCGCCAGCAGCCAAGCGGGGGACCGCACAGATACGCAGTATTTT. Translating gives CASSQAGDRTDTQYF.

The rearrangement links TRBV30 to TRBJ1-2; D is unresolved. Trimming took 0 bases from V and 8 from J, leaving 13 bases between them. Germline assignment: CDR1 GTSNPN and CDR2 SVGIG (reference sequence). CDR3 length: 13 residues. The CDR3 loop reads CAWSVKVSLGYTF. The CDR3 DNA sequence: TGTGCCTGGAGTGTTAAGGTCTCACTAGGCTACACCTTC.

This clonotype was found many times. The chain's CDR3 is CASSLAGTGDYEQYF. The CDR3 DNA follows: TGTGCCAGCAGCTTAGCCGGGACAGGTGACTACGAGCAGTACTTC. V and J are TRBV7-2 and TRBJ2-7; 8 nucleotides line up with TRBD1. Germline loops: CDR1 SGHTA, CDR2 FQGNSA. After removal of 0 bases from V and 3 bases from J, the junction contained 4 bases not matched to a gene. The CDR3 length is 15 residues.

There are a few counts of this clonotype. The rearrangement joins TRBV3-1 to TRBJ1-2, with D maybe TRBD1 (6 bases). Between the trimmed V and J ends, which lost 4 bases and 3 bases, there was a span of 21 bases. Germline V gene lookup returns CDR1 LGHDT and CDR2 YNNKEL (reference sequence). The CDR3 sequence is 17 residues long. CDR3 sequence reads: CASSPSYPRGRDYGYTF. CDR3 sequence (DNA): TGTGCCAGCAGCCCGAGCTACCCCAGGGGCAGGGACTATGGCTACACCTTC.

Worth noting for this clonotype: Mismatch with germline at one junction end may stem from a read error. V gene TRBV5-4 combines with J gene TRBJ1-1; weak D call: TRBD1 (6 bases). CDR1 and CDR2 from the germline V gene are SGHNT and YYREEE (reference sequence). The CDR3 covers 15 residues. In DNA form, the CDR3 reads TGTGCCAGCAGCTTGGCCAAGGGGGGGAACGCTGAAGCTTTCTTT. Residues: CASSLAKGGNAEAFF.

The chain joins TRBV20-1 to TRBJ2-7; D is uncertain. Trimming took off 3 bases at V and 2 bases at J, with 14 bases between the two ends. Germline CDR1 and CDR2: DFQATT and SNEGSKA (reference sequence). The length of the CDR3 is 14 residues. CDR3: CSASLRATAYEQYF. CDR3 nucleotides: TGCAGTGCTAGTCTCCGGGCCACGGCCTACGAGCAGTACTTC.

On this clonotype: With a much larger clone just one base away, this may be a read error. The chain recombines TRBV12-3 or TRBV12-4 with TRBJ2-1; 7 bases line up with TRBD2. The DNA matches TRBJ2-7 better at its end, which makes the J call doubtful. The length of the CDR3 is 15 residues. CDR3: CASSRGRSSYNEQYF. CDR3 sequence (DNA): TGTGCCAGCAGCCGCGGGAGAAGCTCCTACAATGAGCAGTACTTC.

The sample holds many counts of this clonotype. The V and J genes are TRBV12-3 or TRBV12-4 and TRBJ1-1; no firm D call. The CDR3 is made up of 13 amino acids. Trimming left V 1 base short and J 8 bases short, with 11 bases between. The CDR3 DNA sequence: TGTGCCAGCAGTTTAGGCGGAGCAAGAGAAGCTTTCTTT. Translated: CASSLGGAREAFF.

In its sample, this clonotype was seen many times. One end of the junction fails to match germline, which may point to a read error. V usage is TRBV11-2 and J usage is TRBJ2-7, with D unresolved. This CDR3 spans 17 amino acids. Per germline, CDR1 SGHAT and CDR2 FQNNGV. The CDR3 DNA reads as TGTGCCAGCAGCCTAGACCATCTGGTCCTCGGAGTATGGGAGCAGTACTTC. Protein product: CASSLDHLVLGVWEQYF.